One sample yielded the 14 T cell receptor beta chains listed below, sequenced in a study of blood T cell repertoires in COVID-19. Profiling relied on immunoSEQ multiplex PCR, and the TCRdb table lists in-frame clones only, not all of them. Here the sample spans tens of thousands of clones, approximately 89% being singletons. The sample comprised peripheral blood. These receptors came from a man in his fifties or sixties with acute or convalescent COVID-19.

The chain combines TRBV5-1 with TRBJ1-6; perhaps TRBD1 as D (5 bases). Germline V gene lookup returns CDR1 SGHRS and CDR2 YFSETQ. V was trimmed by 2 bases and J by 5 bases, leaving 17 bases between them. The CDR3 has 17 residues. The CDR3 DNA sequence: TGCGCCAGCAGCTTTGTTATAGGTACCAGGGATAATTCACCCCTCCACTTT. The encoded protein is CASSFVIGTRDNSPLHF.

Written as DNA, the CDR3 is TGTGCCACCAGAGGCGGGAGTGCGGGCACTGAAGCTTTCTTT. The encoded protein is CATRGGSAGTEAFF. The chain has TRBV24-1 and TRBJ1-1; no definite D call. V lost 7 bases to trimming and J lost 4 bases, with 15 bases between them. Germline V CDR1 and CDR2: KGHDR, SFDVKD. The CDR3 length is 14 residues.

The rearrangement links TRBV2 to TRBJ1-1; 11 bases are shared with TRBD1. V shed 4 bases and J 13 bases; nucleotides not matched to a gene: 8. From germline, CDR1 is SNHLY and CDR2 FYNNEI. The CDR3 extends over 13 amino acids. In DNA, the CDR3 is TGTGCCAGCAGTGCCGGGACAGGGGGAGAGGGTTTCTTT. This gives the protein CASSAGTGGEGFF.

Only a few counts were recorded for this clone. The chain recombines TRBV6-5 with TRBJ1-1; TRBD1 is a possible D gene (6 bases). The V end was cut by 6 bases, the J end by 1 base, with 12 bases between. The germline CDR1 and CDR2 sequences are MNHEY and SVGAGI. CDR3 length: 14 residues. CDR3 region: CASRVQGRNTEAFF. The CDR3 DNA reads TGTGCCAGCAGGGTACAGGGAAGGAACACTGAAGCTTTCTTT.

The V and J genes are TRBV25-1 and TRBJ1-5; a possible D gene is TRBD1 (5 bases). The V and J ends lost 6 bases and 5 bases respectively, with 8 bases between them. CDR3 length equals 12 residues. CDR1 is MGHDK and CDR2 is SYGVNS in the germline V gene. The CDR3 here is CASSGTDQPQHF. The DNA for the CDR3 is TGTGCCAGCAGCGGGACTGATCAGCCCCAGCATTTT.

This sequence joins TRBV19 and TRBJ1-5; D is possibly TRBD1 (5 bases). Germline V lookup: CDR1 LNHDA, CDR2 SQIVND (reference sequence). The CDR3 has 14 amino acids. The ends were cut back, 3 bases at V and 5 bases at J, with 11 bases in the middle. The DNA for the CDR3 is TGTGCCAGTAGTATGGGGCAGCCACATCAGCCCCAGCATTTT. This sequence encodes CASSMGQPHQPQHF. Full variable domain (rest looked up from reference TRBV19 and TRBJ1-5): DGGITQSPKYLFRKEGQNVTLSCEQNLNHDAMYWYRQDPGQGLRLIYYSQIVNDFQKGDIAEGYSVSREKKESFPLTVTSAQKNPTAFYLCASSMGQPHQPQHFGDGTRLSIL.

V is TRBV19 and J is TRBJ2-7; D possibly corresponds to TRBD2 (6 bases). The ends were cut back, 5 bases at V and 4 bases at J, with 12 bases in the middle. The CDR3 loop spans 13 amino acids. Germline CDR1 and CDR2: LNHDA and SQIVND (reference sequence). This chain's CDR3 is CASSRGGFYEQYF. The CDR3 DNA reads as TGTGCCAGTAGTCGTGGAGGGTTTTACGAGCAGTACTTC.

This chain links TRBV24-1 with TRBJ2-3, with D maybe TRBD1 (5 bases). CDR1 and CDR2 from the germline V gene are KGHDR and SFDVKD. V was trimmed by 8 bases and J by 3 bases, leaving 14 bases between them. The CDR3 has 14 residues. The CDR3 reads CATKSRDFTDTQYF. CDR3 nucleotides: TGTGCCACCAAAAGCAGGGATTTTACAGATACGCAGTATTTT.

This clone was found a few times. This rearrangement joins TRBV4-3 to TRBJ1-2; D ambiguous. The CDR3 runs to 14 residues. V dropped 0 bases and J dropped 4 bases, with 9 bases sitting between them. Germline V gene sequence: CDR1 LGHNA, CDR2 YSLEER. CDR3 sequence: CASSQDRNPYGYTF. DNA of the CDR3: TGCGCCAGCAGCCAAGACAGGAACCCCTATGGCTACACCTTC.

The chain is built from TRBV28 and TRBJ1-1; 10 bases agree with TRBD1. The CDR3 totals 16 residues. The junction had 12 bases not matched to a gene; V was cut back by 7 bases and J by 4 bases. Germline V gene lookup returns CDR1 MDHEN and CDR2 SYDVKM. CDR3 nucleotide sequence: TGTGCCAGCACCCCTCCCCAGGGACAGGGGAGCACTGAAGCTTTCTTT. It is translated as CASTPPQGQGSTEAFF.

The J gene is TRBJ1-2, the V gene TRBV7-9; D unresolved. V was shortened by 5 bases and J by 3 bases, with 4 bases between the two germline ends. Germline CDR1 is SEHNR and CDR2 is FQNEAQ (reference sequence). The CDR3 runs 11 residues. The CDR3 here is CASSPDYGYTF. CDR3 DNA sequence: TGTGCCAGCAGCCCAGACTATGGCTACACCTTC.

This chain uses TRBV9 with TRBJ2-5; possibly TRBD2 for D (6 bases). The CDR3 extends over 18 amino acids. From germline, CDR1 is SGDLS and CDR2 YYNGEE. V shed 3 bases and J shed 5 bases, with 26 bases lying between them. CDR3: CASSDGSLGGWGRETQYF. CDR3 in DNA: TGTGCCAGCAGCGACGGTTCATTGGGGGGTTGGGGGAGGGAGACCCAGTACTTC. The full variable domain, completed using reference TRBV9 and TRBJ2-5, is DSGVTQTPKHLITATGQRVTLRCSPRSGDLSVYWYQQSLDQGLQFLIQYYNGEERAKGNILERFSAQQFPDLHSELNLSSLELGDSALYFCASSDGSLGGWGRETQYFGPGTRLLVL.

The chain employs TRBV9 and TRBJ1-2; D perhaps matches TRBD1 (5 bases). There are 15 residues in the CDR3. V was cut by 0 bases and J by 8 bases, with 17 bases left in between. Looked up from germline, CDR1 is SGDLS and CDR2 is YYNGEE. CDR3 bases: TGTGCCAGCAGCGTAGAAAATTCAGGGAGGGGCGGCTACACCTTC. Its translation: CASSVENSGRGGYTF.

In DNA, the CDR3 is TGTGCCTGGAGTGTACAGGGCGCTTTTACGCAGCCCCAGCATTTT. Residues: CAWSVQGAFTQPQHF. The chain has TRBV30 and TRBJ1-5, with a weak D call TRBD1 (6 bases). From germline, CDR1 is GTSNPN and CDR2 SVGIG (reference sequence). V lost 0 bases to trimming and J lost 7 bases, with 16 bases between them. This CDR3 spans 15 amino acids.